These 9 T cell receptor beta chains were all obtained from the same sample, sequenced in a study of T cells in Graves' hyperthyroidism and ophthalmopathy. Amplified regions were TCR beta CDR3 sequences from RNA transcripts. HTBI primers were the set used in a first-round RT-PCR of the TCR CDR3. TCRdb ran MiXCR on the multiplex PCR reads and lists one entry per CDR3 protein. Among more than 600,000 distinct CDR3 sequences listed, roughly 15% were seen once. Sequenced sample: blood. The receptors shown here come from a young man with Graves' hyperthyroidism.

This clonotype was found a few times. The chain carries TRBV10-2 and TRBJ2-5; 14 bases line up with TRBD2. V shed 5 bases and J 6 bases; nucleotides not matched to a gene: 11. Germline V lookup: CDR1 WSHSY, CDR2 SAAADI. CDR3 length: 17 amino acids. In nucleotides, the CDR3 is TGCGCCAGCAGTTCATTCCTGACTAGCGGGGGGGTCAAGACCCAGTACTTC. Protein sequence: CASSSFLTSGGVKTQYF.

Many counts were recorded for this clonotype. The rearrangement links TRBV7-9 to TRBJ2-1; perhaps TRBD1 as D (5 bases). This CDR3 is 15 amino acids long. Germline V gene data show CDR1 as SEHNR and CDR2 as FQNEAQ (reference sequence). V gave up 2 bases and J gave up 4 bases, with 12 bases separating them. CDR3 sequence reads: CASSLQGGGYNEQFF. The DNA for the CDR3 is TGTGCCAGCAGCTTACAGGGTGGCGGTTACAATGAGCAGTTCTTC.

This sequence joins TRBV7-9 and TRBJ2-2; D remains ambiguous. The V gene's germline CDR1 is SEHNR and CDR2 FQNEAQ (reference sequence). V lost 3 bases to trimming and J lost 4 bases, with 6 bases between them. The CDR3 loop spans 13 amino acids. The CDR3 protein is CASSFMLTGELFF. The CDR3 DNA follows: TGTGCCAGCAGCTTCATGCTCACCGGGGAGCTGTTTTTT.

This clonotype was seen only a few times. The chain couples TRBV7-9 to TRBJ2-3; 8 bases map to TRBD1. Germline values: CDR1 SEHNR, CDR2 FQNEAQ (reference sequence). V lost 0 bases and J lost 9; bases outside the gene matches: 2. There are 13 residues in the CDR3. The CDR3 DNA reads as TGTGCCAGCAGCTTAGCCGGACAGGGAACGCAGTATTTT. It yields the protein CASSLAGQGTQYF.

This clonotype was counted many times. This chain joins TRBV7-6 and TRBJ2-3, with 9 bases fitting TRBD1. This CDR3 contains 14 residues. With V trimmed by 7 bases and J by 2 bases, 4 bases remained unmatched. Germline CDR1 reads SGHVS; CDR2 reads FNYEAQ. The chain's CDR3 is CASTYRGPTDTQYF. The CDR3 region has the DNA TGTGCCAGCACCTACAGGGGGCCCACAGATACGCAGTATTTT.

This clonotype was found a few times. The V gene is TRBV2, the J gene TRBJ2-5; tentative D call: TRBD2 (5 bases). This CDR3 is 14 amino acids long. CDR1 and CDR2 (germline): SNHLY, FYNNEI. V lost 3 bases, J lost 5 bases, and 13 bases lay in between. For the CDR3, the DNA is TGTGCCAGCAGTGAGATTAGCGTTGGTGAGACCCAGTACTTC. Amino acids: CASSEISVGETQYF.

The V gene is TRBV29-1, the J gene TRBJ1-2, with 10 positions matching TRBD1. This CDR3 comprises 13 residues. Germline values: CDR1 SQVTM, CDR2 ANQGSEA. J lost 3 bases, V lost 6 bases, and 4 bases had no gene match. CDR3 residues: CSVPDRGDYGYTF. The CDR3 DNA reads TGCAGCGTGCCGGACAGGGGGGACTATGGCTACACCTTC.

This clonotype was counted at least ten times. The chain is built from TRBV28 and TRBJ2-7; weak D call: TRBD2 (6 bases). Germline values: CDR1 MDHEN, CDR2 SYDVKM. Trimming stripped 6 bases from V and 3 bases from J, with 9 bases between. The CDR3 is made up of 12 amino acids. The CDR3 protein is CASRQGGYEQYF. The CDR3 coding sequence is TGTGCCAGCAGGCAGGGAGGCTACGAGCAGTACTTC.

This clonotype was seen only a few times. V and J are TRBV24-1 and TRBJ2-3; 9 nucleotides match TRBD1. Germline V CDR1 and CDR2: KGHDR, SFDVKD. This CDR3 has 16 residues. With V trimmed by 0 bases and J by 3 bases, 3 bases remained unmatched. CDR3: CATSDLNRGPTDTQYF. Written as DNA, the CDR3 is TGTGCCACCAGTGATTTGAACAGGGGGCCGACAGATACGCAGTATTTT.